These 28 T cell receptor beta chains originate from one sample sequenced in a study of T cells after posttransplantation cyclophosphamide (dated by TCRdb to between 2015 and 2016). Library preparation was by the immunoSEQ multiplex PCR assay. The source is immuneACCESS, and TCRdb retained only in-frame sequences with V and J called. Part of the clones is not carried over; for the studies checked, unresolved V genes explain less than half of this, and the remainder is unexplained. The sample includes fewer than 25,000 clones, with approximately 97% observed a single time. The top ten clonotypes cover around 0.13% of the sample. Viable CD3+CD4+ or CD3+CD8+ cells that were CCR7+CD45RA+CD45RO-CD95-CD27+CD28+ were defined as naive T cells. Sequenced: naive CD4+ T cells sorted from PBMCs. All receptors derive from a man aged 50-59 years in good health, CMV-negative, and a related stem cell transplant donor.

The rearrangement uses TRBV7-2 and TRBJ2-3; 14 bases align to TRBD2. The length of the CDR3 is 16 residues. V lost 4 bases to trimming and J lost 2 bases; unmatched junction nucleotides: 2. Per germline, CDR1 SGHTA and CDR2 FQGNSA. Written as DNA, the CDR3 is TGTGCCAGCAGCTCGGGACTAGCGGGGGACACAGATACGCAGTATTTT. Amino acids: CASSSGLAGDTDTQYF.

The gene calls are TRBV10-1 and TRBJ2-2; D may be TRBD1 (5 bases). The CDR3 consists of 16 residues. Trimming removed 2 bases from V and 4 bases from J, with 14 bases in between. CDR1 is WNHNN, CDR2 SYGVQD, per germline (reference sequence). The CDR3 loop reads CASSENPGRGTGELFF. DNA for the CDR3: TGCGCCAGCAGTGAGAATCCCGGAAGGGGCACCGGGGAGCTGTTTTTT.

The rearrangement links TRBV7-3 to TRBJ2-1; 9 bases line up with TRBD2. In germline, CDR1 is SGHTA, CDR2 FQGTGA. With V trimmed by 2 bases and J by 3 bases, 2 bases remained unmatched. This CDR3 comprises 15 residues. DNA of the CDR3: TGTGCCAGCAGCTTACCTAGCGGGGACTACAATGAGCAGTTCTTC. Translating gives CASSLPSGDYNEQFF.

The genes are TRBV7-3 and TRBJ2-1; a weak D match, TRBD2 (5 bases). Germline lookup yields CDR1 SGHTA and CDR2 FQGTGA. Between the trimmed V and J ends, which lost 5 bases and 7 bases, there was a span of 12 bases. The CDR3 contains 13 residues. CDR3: CASSRLLGNEQFF. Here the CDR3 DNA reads TGTGCCAGCAGCCGACTACTAGGGAATGAGCAGTTCTTC.

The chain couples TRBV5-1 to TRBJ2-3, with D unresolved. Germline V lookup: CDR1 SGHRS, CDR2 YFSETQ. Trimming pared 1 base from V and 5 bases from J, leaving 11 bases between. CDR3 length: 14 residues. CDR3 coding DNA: TGCGCCAGCAGCTTGATGACAAGGCTAGATACGCAGTATTTT. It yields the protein CASSLMTRLDTQYF.

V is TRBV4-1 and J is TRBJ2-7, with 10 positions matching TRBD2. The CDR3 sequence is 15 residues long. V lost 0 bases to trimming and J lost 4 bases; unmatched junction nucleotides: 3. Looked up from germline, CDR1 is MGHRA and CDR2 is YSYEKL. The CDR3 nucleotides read TGCGCCAGCAGCCAAGAAGCTAGCGGGAGTTACGAGCAGTACTTC. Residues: CASSQEASGSYEQYF.

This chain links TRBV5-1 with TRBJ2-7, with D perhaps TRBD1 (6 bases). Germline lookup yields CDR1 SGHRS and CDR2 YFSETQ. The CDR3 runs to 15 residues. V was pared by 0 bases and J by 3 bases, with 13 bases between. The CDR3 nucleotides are TGCGCCAGCAGCTTGGGTCAGGGGTTACGCTACGAGCAGTACTTC. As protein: CASSLGQGLRYEQYF.

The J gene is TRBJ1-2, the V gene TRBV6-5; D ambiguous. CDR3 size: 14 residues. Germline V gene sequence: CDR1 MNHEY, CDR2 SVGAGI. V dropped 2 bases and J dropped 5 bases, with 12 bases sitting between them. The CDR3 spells CASSYQLGSYGYTF. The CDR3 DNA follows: TGTGCCAGCAGTTACCAGCTTGGGAGTTATGGCTACACCTTC.

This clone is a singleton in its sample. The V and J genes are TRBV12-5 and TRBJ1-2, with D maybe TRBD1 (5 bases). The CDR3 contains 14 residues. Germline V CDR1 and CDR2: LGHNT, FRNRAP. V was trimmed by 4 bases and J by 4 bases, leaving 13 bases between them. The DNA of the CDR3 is TGTGCTAGTGGTTCGCGGGGGTTGGGCTATGGCTACACCTTC. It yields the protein CASGSRGLGYGYTF.

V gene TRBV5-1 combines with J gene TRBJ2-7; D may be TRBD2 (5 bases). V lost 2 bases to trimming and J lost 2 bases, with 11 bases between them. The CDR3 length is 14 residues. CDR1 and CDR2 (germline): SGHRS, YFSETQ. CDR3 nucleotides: TGCGCCAGCAGCTTACGTGCACTAGCCTACGAGCAGTACTTC. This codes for CASSLRALAYEQYF.

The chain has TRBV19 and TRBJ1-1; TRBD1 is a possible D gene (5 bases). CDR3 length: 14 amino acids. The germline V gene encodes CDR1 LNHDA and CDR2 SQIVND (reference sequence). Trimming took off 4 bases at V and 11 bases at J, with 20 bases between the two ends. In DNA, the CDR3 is TGTGCCAGTAGTACCCTCCTAGCGGGGGGTTGGGCTTTCTTT. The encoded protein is CASSTLLAGGWAFF.

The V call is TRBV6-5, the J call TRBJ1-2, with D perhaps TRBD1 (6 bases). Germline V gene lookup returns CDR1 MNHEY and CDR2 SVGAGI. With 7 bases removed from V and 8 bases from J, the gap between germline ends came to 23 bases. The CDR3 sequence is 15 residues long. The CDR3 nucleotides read TGTGCCAGCACTCCCGAGGCAGGGACAAGGGGGGGCTACACCTTC. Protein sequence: CASTPEAGTRGGYTF.

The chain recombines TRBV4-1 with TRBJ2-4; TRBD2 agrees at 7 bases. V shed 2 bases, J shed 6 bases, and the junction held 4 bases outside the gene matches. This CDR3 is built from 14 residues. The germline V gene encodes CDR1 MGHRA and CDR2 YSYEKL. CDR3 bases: TGCGCCAGCAGCCAACCAGCGGGAAGAAACATTCAGTACTTC. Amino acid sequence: CASSQPAGRNIQYF.

The CDR3 region has the DNA TGTGCCACCAGCAGCCTAGACAGGAATTCACCCCTCCACTTT. It specifies CATSSLDRNSPLHF. The rearrangement links TRBV15 to TRBJ1-6, with a weak D call TRBD1 (6 bases). The germline V gene has CDR1 LNHNV and CDR2 YYDKDF (reference sequence). V dropped 3 bases and J dropped 7 bases, with 10 bases sitting between them. This CDR3 contains 14 residues.

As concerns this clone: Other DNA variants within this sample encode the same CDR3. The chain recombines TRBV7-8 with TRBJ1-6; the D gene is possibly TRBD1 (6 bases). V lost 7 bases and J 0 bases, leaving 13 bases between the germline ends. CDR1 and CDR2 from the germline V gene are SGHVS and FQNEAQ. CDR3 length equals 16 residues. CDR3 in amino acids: CASNQQGSSYNSPLHF. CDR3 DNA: TGTGCCAGCAACCAACAGGGCAGCTCCTATAATTCACCCCTCCACTTT.

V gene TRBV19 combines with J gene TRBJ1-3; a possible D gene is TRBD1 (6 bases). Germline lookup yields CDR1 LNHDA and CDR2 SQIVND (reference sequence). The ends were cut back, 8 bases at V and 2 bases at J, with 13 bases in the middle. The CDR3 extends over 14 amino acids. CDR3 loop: CASRGGLTGNTIYF. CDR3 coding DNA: TGTGCCAGTCGGGGGGGGCTTACTGGAAACACCATATATTTT. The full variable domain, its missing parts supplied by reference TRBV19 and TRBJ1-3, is DGGITQSPKYLFRKEGQNVTLSCEQNLNHDAMYWYRQDPGQGLRLIYYSQIVNDFQKGDIAEGYSVSREKKESFPLTVTSAQKNPTAFYLCASRGGLTGNTIYFGEGSWLTVV.

The CDR3 DNA reads TGTGCCAGCAGTTTCGGGAGGGCCAAGGGACAGCAGTACTTC. Residues: CASSFGRAKGQQYF. The chain employs TRBV27 and TRBJ2-7; 8 nucleotides align to TRBD2. Looked up from germline, CDR1 is MNHEY and CDR2 is SMNVEV (reference sequence). The J segment lost 8 bases and the V segment lost 3 bases, leaving 9 bases of the junction unmatched. CDR3 length equals 14 residues.

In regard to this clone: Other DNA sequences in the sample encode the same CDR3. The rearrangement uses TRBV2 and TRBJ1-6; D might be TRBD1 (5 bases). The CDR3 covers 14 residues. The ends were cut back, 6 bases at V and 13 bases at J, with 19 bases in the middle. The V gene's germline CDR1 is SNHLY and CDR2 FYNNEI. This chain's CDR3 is CASSGSRVGSPLHF. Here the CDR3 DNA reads TGTGCCAGCAGCGGGAGCAGGGTGGGTTCCCCCCTCCACTTT.

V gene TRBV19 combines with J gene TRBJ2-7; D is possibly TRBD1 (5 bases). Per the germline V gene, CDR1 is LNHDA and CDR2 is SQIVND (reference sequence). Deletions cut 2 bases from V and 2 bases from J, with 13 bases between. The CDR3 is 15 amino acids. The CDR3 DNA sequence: TGTGCCAGTAGTATATCCACAGGCCTTACCTACGAGCAGTACTTC. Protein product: CASSISTGLTYEQYF. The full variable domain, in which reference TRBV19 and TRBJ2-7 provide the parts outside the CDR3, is DGGITQSPKYLFRKEGQNVTLSCEQNLNHDAMYWYRQDPGQGLRLIYYSQIVNDFQKGDIAEGYSVSREKKESFPLTVTSAQKNPTAFYLCASSISTGLTYEQYFGPGTRLTVT.

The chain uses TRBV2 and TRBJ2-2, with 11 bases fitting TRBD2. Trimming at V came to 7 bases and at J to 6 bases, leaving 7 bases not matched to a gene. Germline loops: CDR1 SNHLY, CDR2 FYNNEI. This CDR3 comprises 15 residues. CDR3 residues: CASTWASGGSGELFF. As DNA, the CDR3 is TGTGCCAGCACTTGGGCTAGCGGGGGGTCCGGGGAGCTGTTTTTT.

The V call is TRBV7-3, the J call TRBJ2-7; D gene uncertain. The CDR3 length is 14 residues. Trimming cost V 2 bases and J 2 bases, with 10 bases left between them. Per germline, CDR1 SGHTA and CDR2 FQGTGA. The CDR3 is CASSLGVPPYEQYF. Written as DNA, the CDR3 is TGTGCCAGCAGCTTAGGAGTGCCCCCCTACGAGCAGTACTTC.

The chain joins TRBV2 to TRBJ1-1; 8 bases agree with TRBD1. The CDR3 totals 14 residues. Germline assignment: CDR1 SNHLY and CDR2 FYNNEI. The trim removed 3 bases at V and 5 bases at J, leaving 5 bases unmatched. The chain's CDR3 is CASSEQGAGTEAFF. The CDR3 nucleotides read TGTGCCAGCAGTGAGCAGGGGGCCGGAACTGAAGCTTTCTTT.

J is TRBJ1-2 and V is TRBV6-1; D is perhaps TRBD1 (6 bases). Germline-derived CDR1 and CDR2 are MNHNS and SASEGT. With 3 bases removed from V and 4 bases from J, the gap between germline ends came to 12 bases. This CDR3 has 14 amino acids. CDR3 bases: TGTGCCAGCAGTGAGCACAGAGGGGGCTATGGCTACACCTTC. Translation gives CASSEHRGGYGYTF.

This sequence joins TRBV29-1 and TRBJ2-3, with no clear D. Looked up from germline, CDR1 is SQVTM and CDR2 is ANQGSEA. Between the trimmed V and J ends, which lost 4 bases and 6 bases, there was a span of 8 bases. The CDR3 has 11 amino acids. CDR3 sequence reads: CSVGRVDTQYF. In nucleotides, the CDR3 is TGCAGCGTTGGGAGAGTTGATACGCAGTATTTT.

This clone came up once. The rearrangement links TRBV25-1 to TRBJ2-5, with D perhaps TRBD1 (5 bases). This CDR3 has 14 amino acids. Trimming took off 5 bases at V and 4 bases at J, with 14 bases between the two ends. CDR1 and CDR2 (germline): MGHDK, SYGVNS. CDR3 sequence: CASSSAGSRETQYF. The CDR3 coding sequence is TGTGCCAGCAGTTCGGCAGGGTCAAGAGAGACCCAGTACTTC.

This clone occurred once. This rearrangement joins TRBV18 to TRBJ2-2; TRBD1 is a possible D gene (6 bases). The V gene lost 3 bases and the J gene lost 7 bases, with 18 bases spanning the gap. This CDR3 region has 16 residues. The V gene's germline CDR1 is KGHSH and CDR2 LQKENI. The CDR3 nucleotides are TGTGCCAGCTCACCGCGAGATACAGGGTTGAACGGGGAGCTGTTTTTT. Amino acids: CASSPRDTGLNGELFF.

The CDR3 region has the DNA TGCAGCGTTGCCTCGAGACAGAGCTACGAGCAGTACTTC. It is translated as CSVASRQSYEQYF. The chain links TRBV29-1 to TRBJ2-7; D is perhaps TRBD1 (5 bases). Germline CDR1 SQVTM, CDR2 ANQGSEA. V lost 4 bases and J lost 3, with 13 bases in between. This CDR3 contains 13 residues.

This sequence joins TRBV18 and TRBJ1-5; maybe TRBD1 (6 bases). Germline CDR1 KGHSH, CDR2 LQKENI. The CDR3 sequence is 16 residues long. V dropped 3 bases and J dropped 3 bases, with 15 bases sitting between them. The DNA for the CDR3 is TGTGCCAGCTCACCTTCCGCCAGGGGTCTCAATCAGCCCCAGCATTTT. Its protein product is CASSPSARGLNQPQHF.